These T cell receptor beta chains were read from a single sample in a study of early T cells in non-severe SARS-CoV-2 infection. TCRdb analysed the 5' RACE reads with MiXCR anew, one entry per CDR3 protein. The sample records roughly 27,000 distinct CDR3 sequences, around 4.2% being singletons. Sequenced: whole blood. Every receptor here comes from an adult who was a healthcare worker with PCR-confirmed SARS-CoV-2 infection or an uninfected control (not recorded which). Both conserved end residues are part of each CDR3. Each record gives: D gene, J gene, clone size, V gene, CDR3 DNA, CDR3 protein. A D gene is named only where the DNA matches it firmly. Not all rows give a size; the values are once, few, many and, for expanded clones, a class.

. | TRBJ2-2 | many | TRBV5-1 | TGCGCCAGCAGCCCCTCTAGCCCGTCCGCCGGAGGAACCGGGGAGCTGTTTTTT | CASSPSSPSAGGTGELFF
TRBD2 | TRBJ2-3 | many | TRBV7-8 | TGTGCCAGCAGCCCCCTAGCGGGGAGGCGCACAGATACGCAGTATTTT | CASSPLAGRRTDTQYF
TRBD1 | TRBJ2-7 | many | TRBV9 | TGTGCCAGCAGCGTAGGTGGGACAGGGGCCTACGAGCAGTACTTC | CASSVGGTGAYEQYF
TRBD2 | TRBJ2-3 | few | TRBV30 | TGTGTTTGCGGGAGGGGCACAGATACGCAGTATTTT | CVCGRGTDTQYF
TRBD2 | TRBJ2-1 | . | TRBV12-3/TRBV12-4 | TGTGCCAGCAGTTTAGCGCTGGGTAGCGGGATAAATGAGCAGTTCTTC | CASSLALGSGINEQFF
. | TRBJ2-7 | many | TRBV7-2 | TGTGCCAGCAGCGAGGGGAGAGTCCCCACCTACGAGCAGTACTTC | CASSEGRVPTYEQYF
TRBD2 | TRBJ2-1 | many | TRBV9 | TGTGCCAGCAGCCCCCCGGGAGGAGCCTACAATGAGCAGTTCTTC | CASSPPGGAYNEQFF
TRBD1 | TRBJ1-1 | many | TRBV12-3/TRBV12-4 | TGTGCCAGCAACGGACAGGGGAACACTGAAGCTTTCTTT | CASNGQGNTEAFF
TRBD1 | TRBJ2-3 | . | TRBV2 | TGTGCCAGCAGCGGAGAACAGGGGGCAGATACGCAGTATTTT | CASSGEQGADTQYF
TRBD1 | TRBJ1-4 | many | TRBV5-1 | TGCGCCAGCAGCGGACAGGGGCTGTGGGAAAAACTGTTTTTT | CASSGQGLWEKLFF
. | TRBJ2-1 | many | TRBV7-6 | TGTGCCAGCAGCTTCGCCAAGCTCGGGTATGAGCAGTTCTTC | CASSFAKLGYEQFF
. | TRBJ1-1 | many | TRBV5-1 | TGCGCCAGCAGCTTGGGGTATTACTCACCGAACACTGAAGCTTTCTTT | CASSLGYYSPNTEAFF
. | TRBJ2-5 | many | TRBV29-1 | TGCAGCGTTGAAGATGAGCGGATGGAGACCCAGTACTTC | CSVEDERMETQYF
. | TRBJ1-4 | many | TRBV12-3/TRBV12-4 | TGTGCCAGCAGTTCCCCCAAGAGAGGAGGCGAAAAACTGTTTTTT | CASSSPKRGGEKLFF
. | TRBJ2-5 | many | TRBV20-1 | TGCAGTGCTAGAGTCTGGGATTTCCGAGAGACCCAGTACTTC | CSARVWDFRETQYF
TRBD1 | TRBJ2-2 | many | TRBV7-3 | TGTGCCAGCAGCGGCAGGGGGCCAGCGAACACCGGGGAGCTGTTTTTT | CASSGRGPANTGELFF
. | TRBJ2-3 | many | TRBV6-5 | TGTGCCAGCAGTTACTCGGACAGCACAGATACGCAGTATTTT | CASSYSDSTDTQYF
. | TRBJ1-2 | many | TRBV7-9 | TGTGCCAGCAGCCCGACTTGGGGAACCTATGGCTACACCTTC | CASSPTWGTYGYTF
. | TRBJ2-1 | many | TRBV20-1 | TGCAGTGCTAGAGTGGCGGGTGCCACTAGCTCCTACAATGAGCAGTTCTTC | CSARVAGATSSYNEQFF